Described below is a single T cell receptor beta chain sequence and its context. The antigen is unknown. The V gene's germline CDR1 is LNHNV and CDR2 YYDKDF (reference sequence). V lost 3 bases and J 2 bases, leaving 7 bases between the germline ends. This CDR3 contains 14 residues. Preparation of the TCRbeta library used unique molecular identifiers. MiXCR, applied by TCRdb to the PCR reads, yields one record per CDR3 protein. The table lists about 580,000 distinct CDR3 sequences, under 30% of them singletons. This sample is drawn from a study of T-cell reconstitution after alpha-beta-depleted transplantation in children. Overall study findings and caveats: Some patients' high day-60 TCRbeta diversity was attributed to recipient cells surviving conditioning. Several hundred rapidly expanded clones from non-depleted graft cells reportedly supplied alpha-beta T cells about two months post-transplant.

V usage is TRBV15 and J usage is TRBJ1-4; D call uncertain. This sequence was found in a boy under three years old who had a stem cell transplant for acute myeloid leukemia, so the T cells may come from the graft donor. The sample in question was PBMCs, mostly from graft donor cells, obtained 360 days after TCRalphabeta/CD19-depleted stem cell transplant. In DNA, the CDR3 is TGTGCCACCAGCAGGGTACCTACTAATGAAAAACTGTTTTTT. This encodes CATSRVPTNEKLFF.